The T cell receptor (beta chain) under discussion was sequenced for a study of cytomegalovirus exposure and HLA in healthy donors listed by TCRdb under 2017. Regarding the complete study: A later analysis indicated that the 95 to 150 validation repertoires were generated on the platform also employed for the 720 or so repertoires of the first cohort. The study aimed to test whether signatures of past pathogen exposure could be identified by cataloging public T cell receptors. Besides the first cohort of more than 650 subjects, a separate validation cohort made up of 120 different subjects was used. The study combined high-throughput TCR immunosequencing, statistical association of individual TCRs with disease status, and machine learning to predict cytomegalovirus infection status.

The donors were included in the validation cohort of roughly 120 subjects, a group kept apart from the roughly 700-subject first cohort. The table lists this clone with a count of one. The target of this receptor is not known. Qualities for individual bases were not recorded, and no much larger clone is one base off. Receptor libraries were prepared by the immunoSEQ multiplex PCR assay. In the source study's methods: A statistical classification framework was built for diagnosing cytomegalovirus status from the catalog of TCR beta chain sequences. As stored in TCRdb, this immuneACCESS dataset retains in-frame rearrangements with V and J assigned. A fraction of the clones does not appear; measured against another copy, unresolved V genes explain less than half of the discrepancy, and the remainder lacks a known reason. V and J calls and clone size are given by that table; D and trimming were obtained from the DNA. Recorded for this sample are under 150,000 clones; roughly 88% of them occurred a single time. The biggest ten clones account for 7.9% of the sample.

The study at large found these results: It was suggested by the authors that the approach could potentially be generalized to other disease states and immunological phenotypes. Across donors, most TCR sequences were observed very rarely, whereas some public TCRs were present in many individuals. A later analysis had no HLA typing for the validation cohort, so co-occurrence there was scored across all 120 or so repertoires. Subsequent analysis determined that TCRs grouped into clusters in the first cohort also showed a tendency toward co-occurrence across the 120 or so validation repertoires, and 94% of cluster scores exceeded 0. The classifier was reported to diagnose cytomegalovirus status with high specificity and sensitivity in both the original cohort and the validation cohort. The study gave a list of some 150 TCR beta chains associated with cytomegalovirus. A few of the identified cytomegalovirus-associated TCR beta chains were confirmed in vitro to be specific for cytomegalovirus antigens.

Sequences were obtained from PBMCs. The source of this sequence is a woman between 18 and 30 years old in good health and CMV-seropositive.

The CDR3 in this case is CASSSGTSGYSSYEQYF. DNA sequence: TGTGCCAGCAGCTCCGGGACTAGCGGTTATAGCTCCTACGAGCAGTACTTC. Rearrangement joined TRBV5-4 to TRBJ2-7, with 11 central nucleotides matching TRBD2. The CDR3 goes from the cysteine to the phenylalanine over 17 residues. Just CDR3 DNA is preserved here, 51 bases in frame from base 1. In the germline V gene (reference sequence), CDR1 corresponds to SGHNT and CDR2 to YYREEE. V and J are trimmed by 3 bases and 0 bases, and the gene matches miss 8 bases of the junction. The CDR3, completed at both ends by the reference TRBV5-4 and TRBJ2-7 genes, gives the full variable domain ETGVTQSPTHLIKTRGQQVTLRCSSQSGHNTVSWYQQALGQGPQFIFQYYREEENGRGNFPPRFSGLQFPNYSSELNVNALELDDSALYLCASSSGTSGYSSYEQYFGPGTRLTVT.